This TCR beta chain was retrieved from a study of blood T cell repertoires in COVID-19. Authors' processing steps: By means of reference gene primer amplification, nucleated cell counts were estimated. Libraries were prepared by immunoSEQ multiplex PCR; TCRdb keeps only in-frame clonotypes and omits some of them. V, J and clone size derive from that table, while D and trimming were established from the DNA sequence. Counted here are a few hundred thousand clones, approximately 80% occurring once; the ten biggest clones make up less than 8%. In germline, CDR1 is MDHEN, CDR2 SYDVKM. The CDR3 runs to 15 residues. V was clipped by 6 bases and J by 1 base; unmatched bases: 4. In assigning cohorts, the study relied on participant-reported clinical history.

The TCR was taken from a woman in her forties with acute COVID-19. This sequence joins TRBV28 and TRBJ2-1; 9 positions match TRBD2. Input material: PBMCs or T cells enriched from blood (not recorded which). CDR3 sequence (DNA): TGTGCCAGCAGGGCTAGCGGGGTATCCTACAATGAGCAGTTCTTC. It encodes CASRASGVSYNEQFF.